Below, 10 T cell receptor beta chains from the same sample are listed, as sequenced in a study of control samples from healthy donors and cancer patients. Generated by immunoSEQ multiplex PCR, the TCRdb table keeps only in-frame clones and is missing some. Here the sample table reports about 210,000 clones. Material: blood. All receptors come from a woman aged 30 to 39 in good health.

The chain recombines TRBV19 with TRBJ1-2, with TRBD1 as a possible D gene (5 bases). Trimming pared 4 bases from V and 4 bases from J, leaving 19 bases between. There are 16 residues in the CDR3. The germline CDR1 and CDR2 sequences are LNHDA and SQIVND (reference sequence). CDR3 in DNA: TGTGCCAGTAGTAGAGGGGTGTACTCATCCCCCTATGGCTACACCTTC. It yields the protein CASSRGVYSSPYGYTF.

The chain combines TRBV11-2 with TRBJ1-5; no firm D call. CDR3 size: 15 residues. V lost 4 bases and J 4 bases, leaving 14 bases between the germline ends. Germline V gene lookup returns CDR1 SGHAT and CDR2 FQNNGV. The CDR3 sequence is CASSSGGIGNQPQHF. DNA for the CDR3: TGTGCCAGCAGCTCAGGAGGCATCGGAAATCAGCCCCAGCATTTT. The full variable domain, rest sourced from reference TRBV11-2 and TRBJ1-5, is EAGVAQSPRYKIIEKRQSVAFWCNPISGHATLYWYQQILGQGPKLLIQFQNNGVVDDSQLPKDRFSAERLKGVDSTLKIQPAKLEDSAVYLCASSSGGIGNQPQHFGDGTRLSIL.

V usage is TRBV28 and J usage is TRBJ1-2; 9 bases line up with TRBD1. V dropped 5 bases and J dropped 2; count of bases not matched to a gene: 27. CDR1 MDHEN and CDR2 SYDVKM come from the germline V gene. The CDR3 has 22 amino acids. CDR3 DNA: TGTGCCAGCAGTATCATACCGGGACAGGGACCAAACAAACCGCCCTCAAACTATGGCTACACCTTC. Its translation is CASSIIPGQGPNKPPSNYGYTF.

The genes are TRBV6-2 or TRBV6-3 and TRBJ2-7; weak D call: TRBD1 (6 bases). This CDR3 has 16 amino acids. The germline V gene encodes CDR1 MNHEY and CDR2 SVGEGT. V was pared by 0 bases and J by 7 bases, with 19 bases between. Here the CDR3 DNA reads TGTGCCAGCAGTTACTCGGCCCTAACAGGGCTGACGGAGCAGTACTTC. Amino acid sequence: CASSYSALTGLTEQYF.

CDR3 sequence: CASSLESGGGNTIYF. CDR3 coding DNA: TGTGCCAGCAGCTTAGAGTCAGGAGGGGGAAACACCATATATTTT. This chain links TRBV7-2 with TRBJ1-3; no definite D call. The CDR3 runs 15 residues. From germline, CDR1 is SGHTA and CDR2 FQGNSA. V dropped 1 base and J dropped 4 bases, with 11 bases sitting between them. The full variable domain, rest sourced from reference TRBV7-2 and TRBJ1-3, is GAGVSQSPSNKVTEKGKDVELRCDPISGHTALYWYRQSLGQGLEFLIYFQGNSAPDKSGLPSDRFSAERTGGSVSTLTIQRTQQEDSAVYLCASSLESGGGNTIYFGEGSWLTVV.

CDR3 residues: CAWSLQVEAFF. In DNA, the CDR3 is TGTGCCTGGAGCCTACAGGTTGAAGCTTTCTTT. The V and J genes are TRBV30 and TRBJ1-1, with D possibly being TRBD1 (5 bases). V was pared by 3 bases and J by 7 bases, with 9 bases between. CDR1 and CDR2 from the germline V gene are GTSNPN and SVGIG (reference sequence). The CDR3 has 11 residues.

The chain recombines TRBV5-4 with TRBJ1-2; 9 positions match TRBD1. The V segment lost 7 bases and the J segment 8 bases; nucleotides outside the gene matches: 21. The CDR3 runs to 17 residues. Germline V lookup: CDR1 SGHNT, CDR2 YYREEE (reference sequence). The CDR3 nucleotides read TGTGCCAGCCGAGGGTGGGCCGGGACAGGGACAACGGGGGGCTACACCTTC. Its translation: CASRGWAGTGTTGGYTF.

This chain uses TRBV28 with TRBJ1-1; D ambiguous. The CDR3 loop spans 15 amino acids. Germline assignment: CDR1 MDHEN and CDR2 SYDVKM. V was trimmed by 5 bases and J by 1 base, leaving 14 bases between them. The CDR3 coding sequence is TGTGCCAGCAGTCCCCCTCGCCCACAGAACACTGAAGCTTTCTTT. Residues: CASSPPRPQNTEAFF.

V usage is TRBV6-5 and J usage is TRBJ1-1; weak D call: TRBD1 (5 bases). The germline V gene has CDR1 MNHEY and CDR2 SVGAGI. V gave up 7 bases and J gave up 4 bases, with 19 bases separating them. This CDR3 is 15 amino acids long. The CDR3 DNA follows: TGTGCCAGCACAGTGAAGAGGTTGGGGGGCACTGAAGCTTTCTTT. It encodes CASTVKRLGGTEAFF.

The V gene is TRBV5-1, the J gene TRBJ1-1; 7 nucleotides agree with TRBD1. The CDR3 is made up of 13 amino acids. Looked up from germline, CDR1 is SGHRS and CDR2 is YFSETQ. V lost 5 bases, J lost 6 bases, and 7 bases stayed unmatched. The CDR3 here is CASRAAGGAEAFF. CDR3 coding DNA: TGCGCCAGCAGGGCGGCAGGGGGGGCTGAAGCTTTCTTT.